This T cell receptor beta chain is drawn from a study of T cells in Graves' hyperthyroidism and ophthalmopathy. As for the study in general: The blood sample was taken at first diagnosis, before treatment began.

Each 10 ml fresh peripheral blood draw supplied the PBMCs. The CDR3 consists of 15 residues. Germline V gene data show CDR1 as MDHEN and CDR2 as SYDVKM. Trimming cost V 8 bases and J 2 bases, with 19 bases left between them. Researchers took RNA transcripts and amplified the TCR beta CDR3 regions from them. Primed by the HTBI set, a first-round RT-PCR was run on the TCR CDR3. TCRdb reanalysed the multiplex PCR reads using MiXCR and keeps one entry per CDR3 protein. The profile covers fewer than 750,000 distinct CDR3 sequences, with roughly 14% appearing a single time and approximately 4.2% taken by the ten largest. Only one count was recorded for this clonotype.

This clonotype originated in a woman aged 35 to 49 with Graves' ophthalmopathy. The chain combines TRBV28 with TRBJ2-7; no firm D call. Sample: blood. The CDR3 DNA reads as TGTGCCAGCTCATTCCTCGGACGTATGGCCTACGAGCAGTACTTC. Amino acid sequence: CASSFLGRMAYEQYF.